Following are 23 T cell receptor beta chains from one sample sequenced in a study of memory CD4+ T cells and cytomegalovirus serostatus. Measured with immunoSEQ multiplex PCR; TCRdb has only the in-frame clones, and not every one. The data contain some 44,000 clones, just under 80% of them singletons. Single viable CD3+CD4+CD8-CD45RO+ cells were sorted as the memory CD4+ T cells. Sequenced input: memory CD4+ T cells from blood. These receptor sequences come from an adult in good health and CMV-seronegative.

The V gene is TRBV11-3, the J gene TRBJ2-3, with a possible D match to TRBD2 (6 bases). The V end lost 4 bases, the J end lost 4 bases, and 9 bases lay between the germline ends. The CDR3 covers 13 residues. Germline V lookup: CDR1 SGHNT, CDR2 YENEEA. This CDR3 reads CASSSGDPDTQYF. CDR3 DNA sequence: TGTGCCAGCAGCTCGGGGGATCCAGATACGCAGTATTTT.

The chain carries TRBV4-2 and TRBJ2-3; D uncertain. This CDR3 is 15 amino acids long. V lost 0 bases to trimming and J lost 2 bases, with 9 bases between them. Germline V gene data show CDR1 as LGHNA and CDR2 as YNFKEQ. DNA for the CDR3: TGTGCCAGCAGCCAAGATGGGGATTTCACAGATACGCAGTATTTT. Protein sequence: CASSQDGDFTDTQYF.

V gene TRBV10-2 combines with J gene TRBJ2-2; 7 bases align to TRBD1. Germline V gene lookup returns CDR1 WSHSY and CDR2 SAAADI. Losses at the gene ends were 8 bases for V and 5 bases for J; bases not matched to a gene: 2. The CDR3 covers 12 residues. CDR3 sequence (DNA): TGCGCCAGCCAGACAGGGACCGGGGAGCTGTTTTTT. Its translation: CASQTGTGELFF.

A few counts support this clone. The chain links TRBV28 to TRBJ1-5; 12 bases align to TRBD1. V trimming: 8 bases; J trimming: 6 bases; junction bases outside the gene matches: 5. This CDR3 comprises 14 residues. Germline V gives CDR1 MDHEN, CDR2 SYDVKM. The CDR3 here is CASGTGGAGQPQHF. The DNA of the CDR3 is TGTGCCAGCGGGACAGGGGGCGCGGGTCAGCCCCAGCATTTT.

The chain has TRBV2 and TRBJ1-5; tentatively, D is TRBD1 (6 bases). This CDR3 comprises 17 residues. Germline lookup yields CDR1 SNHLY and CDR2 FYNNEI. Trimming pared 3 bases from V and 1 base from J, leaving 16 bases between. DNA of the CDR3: TGTGCCAGCAGTGAGGCTGGGTGGACAGTCAGCAATCAGCCCCAGCATTTT. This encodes CASSEAGWTVSNQPQHF. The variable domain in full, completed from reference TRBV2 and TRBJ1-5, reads EPEVTQTPSHQVTQMGQEVILRCVPISNHLYFYWYRQILGQKVEFLVSFYNNEISEKSEIFDDQFSVERPDGSNFTLKIRSTKLEDSAMYFCASSEAGWTVSNQPQHFGDGTRLSIL.

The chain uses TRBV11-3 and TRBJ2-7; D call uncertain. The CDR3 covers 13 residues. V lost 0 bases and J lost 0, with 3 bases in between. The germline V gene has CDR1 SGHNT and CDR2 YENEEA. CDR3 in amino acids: CASSLESSYEQYF. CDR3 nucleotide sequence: TGTGCCAGCAGCTTAGAAAGCTCCTACGAGCAGTACTTC.

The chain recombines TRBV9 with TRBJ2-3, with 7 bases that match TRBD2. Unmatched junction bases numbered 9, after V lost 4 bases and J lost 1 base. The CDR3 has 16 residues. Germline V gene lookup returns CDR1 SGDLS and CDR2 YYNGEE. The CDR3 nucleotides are TGTGCCAGCAGCCCCGGTTTGCTAGCGGGCACAGATACGCAGTATTTT. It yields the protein CASSPGLLAGTDTQYF.

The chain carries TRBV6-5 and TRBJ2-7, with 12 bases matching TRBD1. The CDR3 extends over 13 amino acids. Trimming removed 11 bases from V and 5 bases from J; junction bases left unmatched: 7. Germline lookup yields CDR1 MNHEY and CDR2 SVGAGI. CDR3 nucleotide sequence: TGTGCCTCCTCCGGGACAGGGGGCCACGAGCAGTACTTC. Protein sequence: CASSGTGGHEQYF.

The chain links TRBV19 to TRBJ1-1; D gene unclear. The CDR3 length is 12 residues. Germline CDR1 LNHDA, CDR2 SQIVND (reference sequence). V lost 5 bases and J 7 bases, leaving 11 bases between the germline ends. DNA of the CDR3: TGTGCCAGTAGTTCCACCGGGTTTGAAGCTTTCTTT. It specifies CASSSTGFEAFF.

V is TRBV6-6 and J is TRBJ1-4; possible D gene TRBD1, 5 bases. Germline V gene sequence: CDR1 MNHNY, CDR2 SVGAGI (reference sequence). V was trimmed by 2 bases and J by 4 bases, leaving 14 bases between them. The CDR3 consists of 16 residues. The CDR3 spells CASSYGGEGLNEKLFF. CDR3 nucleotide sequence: TGTGCCAGCAGTTACGGGGGAGAGGGGCTTAATGAAAAACTGTTTTTT.

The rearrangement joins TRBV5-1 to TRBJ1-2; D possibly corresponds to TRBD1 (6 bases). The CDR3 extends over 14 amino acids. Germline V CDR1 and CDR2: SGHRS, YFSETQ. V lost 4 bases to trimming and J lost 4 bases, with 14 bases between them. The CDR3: CASSGSQGSYGYTF. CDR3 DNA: TGCGCCAGCAGCGGGTCGCAGGGGTCCTATGGCTACACCTTC. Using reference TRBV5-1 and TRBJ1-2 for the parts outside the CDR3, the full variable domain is KAGVTQTPRYLIKTRGQQVTLSCSPISGHRSVSWYQQTPGQGLQFLFEYFSETQRNKGNFPGRFSGRQFSNSRSEMNVSTLELGDSALYLCASSGSQGSYGYTFGSGTRLTVV.

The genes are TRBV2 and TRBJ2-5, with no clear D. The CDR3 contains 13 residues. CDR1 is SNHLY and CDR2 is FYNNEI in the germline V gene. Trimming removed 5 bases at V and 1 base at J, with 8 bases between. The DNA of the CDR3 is TGTGCCAGCAGTTTTACCGGCCAAGAGACCCAGTACTTC. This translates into CASSFTGQETQYF.

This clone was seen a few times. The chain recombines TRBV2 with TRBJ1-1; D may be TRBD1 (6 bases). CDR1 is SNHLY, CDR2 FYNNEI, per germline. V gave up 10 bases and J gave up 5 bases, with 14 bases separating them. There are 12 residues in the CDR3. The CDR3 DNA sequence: TGTGCCACCAGGGAAGGGGGTACTGAAGCTTTCTTT. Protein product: CATREGGTEAFF.

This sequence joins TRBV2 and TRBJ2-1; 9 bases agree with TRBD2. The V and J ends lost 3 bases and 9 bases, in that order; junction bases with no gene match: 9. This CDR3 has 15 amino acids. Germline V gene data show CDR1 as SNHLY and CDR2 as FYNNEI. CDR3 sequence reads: CASSDVSSGEGEQFF. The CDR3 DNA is TGTGCCAGCAGTGATGTGTCTAGCGGGGAGGGTGAGCAGTTCTTC.

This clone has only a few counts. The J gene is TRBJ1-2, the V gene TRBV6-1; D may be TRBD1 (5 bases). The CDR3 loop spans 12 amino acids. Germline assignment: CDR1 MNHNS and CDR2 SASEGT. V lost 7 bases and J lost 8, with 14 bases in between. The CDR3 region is CASTWSQGGYTF. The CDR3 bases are TGTGCCAGCACGTGGTCGCAGGGAGGCTACACCTTC.

In DNA, the CDR3 is TGCAGCGTTGTTCTAGCCTACAATGAGCAGTTCTTC. Translating it yields CSVVLAYNEQFF. The chain couples TRBV29-1 to TRBJ2-1, with D unresolved. Trimming stripped 4 bases from V and 2 bases from J, with 6 bases between. Germline V gene lookup returns CDR1 SQVTM and CDR2 ANQGSEA. This CDR3 is 12 amino acids long.

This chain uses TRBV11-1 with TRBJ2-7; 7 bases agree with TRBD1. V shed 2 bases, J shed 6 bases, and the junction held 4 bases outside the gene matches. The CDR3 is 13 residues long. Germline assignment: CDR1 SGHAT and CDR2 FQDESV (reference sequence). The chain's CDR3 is CASSLIKGAEQYF. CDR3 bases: TGTGCCAGCAGCTTAATCAAGGGGGCCGAGCAGTACTTC.

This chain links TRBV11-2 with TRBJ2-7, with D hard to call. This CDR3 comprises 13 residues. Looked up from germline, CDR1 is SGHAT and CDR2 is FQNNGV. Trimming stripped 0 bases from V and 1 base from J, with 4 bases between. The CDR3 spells CASSLDRSYEQYF. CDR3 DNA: TGTGCCAGCAGCTTAGATAGGTCCTACGAGCAGTACTTC.

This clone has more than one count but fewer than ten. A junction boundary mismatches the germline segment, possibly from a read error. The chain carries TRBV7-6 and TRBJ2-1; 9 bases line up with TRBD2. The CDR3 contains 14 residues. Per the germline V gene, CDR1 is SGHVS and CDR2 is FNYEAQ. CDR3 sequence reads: CASSLLAGQSNVLF. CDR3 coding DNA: TGTGCCAGCAGCTTACTAGCGGGGCAATCCAATGTGCTCTTC.

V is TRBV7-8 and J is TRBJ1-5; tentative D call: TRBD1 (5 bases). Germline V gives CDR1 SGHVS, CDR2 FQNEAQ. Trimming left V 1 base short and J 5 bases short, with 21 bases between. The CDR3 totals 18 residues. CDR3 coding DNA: TGTGCCAGCAGCTTAGGAAGGTTTCGGGGCGGTATAGATCAGCCCCAGCATTTT. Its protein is CASSLGRFRGGIDQPQHF.

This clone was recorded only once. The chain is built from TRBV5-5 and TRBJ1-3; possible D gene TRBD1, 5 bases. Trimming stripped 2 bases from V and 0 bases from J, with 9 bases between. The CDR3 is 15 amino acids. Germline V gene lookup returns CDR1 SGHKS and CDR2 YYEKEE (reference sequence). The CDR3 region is CASSFWGGSGNTIYF. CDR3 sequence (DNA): TGTGCCAGCAGCTTCTGGGGGGGCTCTGGAAACACCATATATTTT.

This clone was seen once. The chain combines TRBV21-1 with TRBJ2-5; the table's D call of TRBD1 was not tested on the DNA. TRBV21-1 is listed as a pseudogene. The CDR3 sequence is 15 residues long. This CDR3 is CASSKQTGEGETQYF. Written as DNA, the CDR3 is TGTGCCAGCAGCAAGCAAACAGGGGAAGGAGAGACCCAGTACTTC.

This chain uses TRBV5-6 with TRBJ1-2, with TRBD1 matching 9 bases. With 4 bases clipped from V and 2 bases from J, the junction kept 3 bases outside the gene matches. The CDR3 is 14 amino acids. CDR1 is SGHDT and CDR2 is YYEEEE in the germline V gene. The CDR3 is CASSGTGWNYGYTF. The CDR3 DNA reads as TGTGCCAGCAGCGGGACAGGGTGGAACTATGGCTACACCTTC.